The T cell receptor (beta chain) described here comes from a study of neurological immune-mediated disorders. Study-level results: The study phylogenetically grouped the repertoires of 18 of 34 multiple sclerosis patients into one related-CDR3 cluster, a possible signature.

TCRdb independently ran MiXCR on the 5' RACE reads; one entry per CDR3 protein. The table lists about 62,000 distinct CDR3 sequences, around 5% of them singletons. This CDR3 is 11 amino acids long. Per the germline V gene, CDR1 is SQVTM and CDR2 is ANQGSEA. The V end lost 3 bases, the J end lost 5 bases, and 7 bases lay between the germline ends. By its share, this clonotype is medium-sized. The antigen remains unidentified. The chain links TRBV29-1 to TRBJ1-2; D is ambiguous. The sequencing sample was made of PBMCs. The TCR sequence derives from a woman aged 45-65 years with multiple sclerosis. The CDR3 region has the DNA TGCAGCGTTGAGGTAGAATATGGCTACACCTTC. As protein: CSVEVEYGYTF.